The T cell receptor beta chain described here comes from a study of blood T cell repertoires in COVID-19. TCRdb's table, derived via immunoSEQ multiplex PCR, lists solely in-frame clones and lacks some. The sample carries 330,000 or so clones, roughly 90% recorded once. This clone has only one observation. The age range of participants was about 18 to 90 years, with residence in fewer than 25 US areas. Sample: PBMCs or T cells enriched from blood (not recorded which). The clonotype was recovered from a woman in her 30s who had recovered from COVID-19.

CDR3: CASSIKGLAGEGGYNEQFF. DNA for the CDR3: TGTGCCAGTAGTATAAAAGGACTAGCGGGAGAAGGCGGATACAATGAGCAGTTCTTC. The rearrangement uses TRBV19 and TRBJ2-1; 13 nucleotides match TRBD2. This CDR3 comprises 19 residues. Germline-derived CDR1 and CDR2 are LNHDA and SQIVND (reference sequence). V lost 2 bases, J lost 4 bases, and 11 bases stayed unmatched.